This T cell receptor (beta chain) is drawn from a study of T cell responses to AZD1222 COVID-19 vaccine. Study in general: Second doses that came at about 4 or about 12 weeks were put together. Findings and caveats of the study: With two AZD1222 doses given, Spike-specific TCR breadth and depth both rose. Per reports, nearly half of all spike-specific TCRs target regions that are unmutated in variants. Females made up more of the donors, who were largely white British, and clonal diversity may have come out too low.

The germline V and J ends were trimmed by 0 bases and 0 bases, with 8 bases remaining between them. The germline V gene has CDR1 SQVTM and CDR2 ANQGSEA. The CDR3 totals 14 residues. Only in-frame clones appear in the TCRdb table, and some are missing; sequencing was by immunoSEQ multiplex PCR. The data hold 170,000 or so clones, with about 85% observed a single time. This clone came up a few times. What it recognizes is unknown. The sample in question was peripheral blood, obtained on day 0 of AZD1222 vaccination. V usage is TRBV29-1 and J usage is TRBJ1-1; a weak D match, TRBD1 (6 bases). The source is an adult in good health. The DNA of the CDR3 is TGCAGCGTTGAAGACAGGGGCCTGAACACTGAAGCTTTCTTT. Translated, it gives CSVEDRGLNTEAFF.